The clone carrying this T cell receptor beta chain has ten or more counts. Its target is not known. The data are from a study of identical twins. Study-wide findings and caveats: Because invariant MAIT and iNKT cells could be present, zero-insertion analyses could be partly confounded.

CDR1 and CDR2 from the germline V gene are MNHEY and SVGAGI. There are 15 residues in the CDR3. The germline V and J ends were trimmed by 2 bases and 6 bases, with 14 bases remaining between them. A universal primer site was added by template switching, and unique molecular identifiers were carried by the cDNA. TCRdb reprocessed the 5' RACE reads via MiXCR and lists one record per CDR3 protein. This table holds about 240,000 distinct CDR3 sequences, 6.5% to 9% found once. The same data also contributed to another study, on yellow fever vaccine responses in identical twins. That source adds: Vaccine T cell responses of twins reportedly seemed partly convergent and partly personalized.

This chain uses TRBV6-5 with TRBJ2-1; D is perhaps TRBD2 (6 bases). This clonotype originated in a woman between 18 and 29 years old in good health. What was sequenced was CD8+ T cells sorted from blood. In nucleotides, the CDR3 is TGTGCCAGCAGTTACGCGGGGCAATCGGGCAATGAGCAGTTCTTC. As protein: CASSYAGQSGNEQFF.